These T cell receptor beta chains were read from a single sample in a study of blood T cell repertoires in COVID-19. TCRdb's copy holds only in-frame clones and misses some; the assay was immunoSEQ multiplex PCR. Here the sample spans 300,000 to 350,000 clones, roughly 87% being singletons. The sequencing input was PBMCs or T cells enriched from blood (not recorded which). The receptor source for this set is a woman aged 25 to 39 who had recovered from COVID-19. The CDR3 runs from the conserved cysteine through the conserved F or W. The D gene is left open where the match is weak. Size is stated for part of the rows, as once, few or many counts, or as a class when the clone is expanded.

>NA|TRBJ1-5|TRBV12-5|TRBD1
TGTGCTAGTGGTCGGGACAGGGATCAGCCCCAGCATTTT
CASGRDRDQPQHF
>NA|TRBJ1-6|TRBV6-1|NA
TGTGCCAGCAGTGAAATGGCGGGCACGAGGAGGTCACCCCTCCACTTT
CASSEMAGTRRSPLHF
>NA|TRBJ2-7|TRBV12-3/TRBV12-4|TRBD1
TGTGCCAGCCGGGACAGGCTCACCTACGAGCAGTACTTC
CASRDRLTYEQYF
>NA|TRBJ2-7|TRBV10-3|TRBD2
TGTGCCATCAGTCCTAGCGGGGGGTACGAGCAGTACTTC
CAISPSGGYEQYF
>NA|TRBJ2-7|TRBV2|TRBD1
TGTGCCAGCAGGGAGACAGGGAACTACGAGCAGTACTTC
CASRETGNYEQYF
>few|TRBJ2-7|TRBV7-2|TRBD2
TGTGCCAGCAGCCGGACTAGCGGGGACCCCACCTACGAGCAGTACTTC
CASSRTSGDPTYEQYF
>NA|TRBJ2-2|TRBV18|NA
TGTGCCAGCTCACCACCGTCGGCAGGGGCCACCGGGGAGCTGTTTTTT
CASSPPSAGATGELFF
>NA|TRBJ1-5|TRBV7-9|TRBD1
TGTGCCAGCAGCTTTGGACAGGGGGCGAGTCAGCCCCAGCATTTT
CASSFGQGASQPQHF
>NA|TRBJ2-7|TRBV5-5|TRBD2
TGTGCCAGCAGCTCGTCGGGGGGCTACGAGCAGTACTTC
CASSSSGGYEQYF
>NA|TRBJ2-1|TRBV6-5|TRBD1
TGTGCCAGCAGCCCGACAGGGATAGACAATGAGCAGTTCTTC
CASSPTGIDNEQFF
>NA|TRBJ2-7|TRBV28|TRBD1
TGTGCCAGCAGACAGACAGGGAACGAGCAGTACTTC
CASRQTGNEQYF
>NA|TRBJ1-1|TRBV28|NA
TGTGCCAGCACCCCGCGGGGAGTCCGGAACACTGAAGCTTTCTTT
CASTPRGVRNTEAFF
>NA|TRBJ1-6|TRBV19|NA
TGTGCCAGCCACGGGTCCTATAATTCACCCCTCCACTTT
CASHGSYNSPLHF
>many|TRBJ1-5|TRBV30|NA
TGTGCCTGGAGCGGGCGGGGCCGTAATCAGCCCCAGCATTTT
CAWSGRGRNQPQHF
>once|TRBJ1-2|TRBV7-9|NA
TGTGCCAGCAGCTTAGCGGAGCTCTATGGCTACACCTTC
CASSLAELYGYTF
>NA|TRBJ1-2|TRBV7-9|NA
TGTGCCAGCGCCTGGGAGGGGAACTATGGCTACACCTTC
CASAWEGNYGYTF
>NA|TRBJ1-4|TRBV19|NA
TGTGCCAGTAGGGACAGTCCAAATGAAAAACTGTTTTTT
CASRDSPNEKLFF
>once|TRBJ2-7|TRBV4-1|TRBD1
TGCGCCAGCAGCCAAGAAGTAAGTCGGGACAGGGGGGCCGAGCAGTACTTC
CASSQEVSRDRGAEQYF
>NA|TRBJ1-6|TRBV5-4|NA
TGTGCCAGCAGCTTCGACAGTTATAATTCACCCCTCCACTTT
CASSFDSYNSPLHF
>NA|TRBJ2-2|TRBV2|TRBD2
TGTGCCAGCAGTGTTGGGACTAGCCCCCTCGCCGGGGAGCTGTTTTTT
CASSVGTSPLAGELFF
>NA|TRBJ1-2|TRBV2|TRBD1
TGTGCCAGCGGGGGACAGGGGGCCGCGGGGGATGGCTACACCTTC
CASGGQGAAGDGYTF